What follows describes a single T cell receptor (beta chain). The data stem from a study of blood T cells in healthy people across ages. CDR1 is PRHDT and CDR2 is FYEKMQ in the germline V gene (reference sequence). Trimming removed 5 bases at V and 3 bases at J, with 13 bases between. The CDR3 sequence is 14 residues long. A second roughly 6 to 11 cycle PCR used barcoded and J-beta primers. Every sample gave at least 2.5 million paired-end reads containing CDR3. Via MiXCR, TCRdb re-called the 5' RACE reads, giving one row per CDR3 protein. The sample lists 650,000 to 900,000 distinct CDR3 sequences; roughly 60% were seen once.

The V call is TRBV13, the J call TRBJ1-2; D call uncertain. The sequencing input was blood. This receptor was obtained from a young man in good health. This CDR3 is CASSGRDLDYGYTF. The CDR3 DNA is TGTGCCAGCAGCGGGAGGGATTTGGACTATGGCTACACCTTC.